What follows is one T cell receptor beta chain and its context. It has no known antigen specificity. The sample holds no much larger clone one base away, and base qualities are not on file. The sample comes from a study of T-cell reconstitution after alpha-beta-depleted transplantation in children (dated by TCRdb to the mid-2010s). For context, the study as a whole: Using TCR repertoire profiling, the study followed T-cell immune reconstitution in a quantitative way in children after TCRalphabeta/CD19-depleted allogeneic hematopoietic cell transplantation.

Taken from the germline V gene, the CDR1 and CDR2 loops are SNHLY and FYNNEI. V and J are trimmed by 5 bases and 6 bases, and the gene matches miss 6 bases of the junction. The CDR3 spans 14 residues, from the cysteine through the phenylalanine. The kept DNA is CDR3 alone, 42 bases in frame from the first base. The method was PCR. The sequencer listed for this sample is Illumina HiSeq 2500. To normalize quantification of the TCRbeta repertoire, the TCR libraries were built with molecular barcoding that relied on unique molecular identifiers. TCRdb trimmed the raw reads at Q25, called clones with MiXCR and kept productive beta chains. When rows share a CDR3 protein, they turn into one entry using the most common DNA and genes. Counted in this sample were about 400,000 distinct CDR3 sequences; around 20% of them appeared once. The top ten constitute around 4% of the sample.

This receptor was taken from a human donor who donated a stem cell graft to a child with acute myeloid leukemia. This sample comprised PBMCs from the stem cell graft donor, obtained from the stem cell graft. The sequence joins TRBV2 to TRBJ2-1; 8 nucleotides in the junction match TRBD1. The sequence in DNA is TGTGCCAGCAGTCAGACCACAGGGGGCAATGAGCAGTTCTTC. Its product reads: CASSQTTGGNEQFF.